Listed below are T cell receptor beta chains from one sample, sequenced in a study of blood T cell repertoires in COVID-19. Only in-frame clones appear in the TCRdb table, and some are missing; sequencing was by immunoSEQ multiplex PCR. Among 170,000 or so clones listed, around nine tenths were seen once. Material for sequencing was peripheral blood. These receptors were collected from a woman aged 70-85 years with COVID-19, enrolled during active disease. CDR3s include the opening cysteine and the closing phenylalanine or tryptophan. A D gene is named only where the DNA matches it firmly.

>NA|TRBJ1-1|TRBV6-1
TGTGCCAGCAGTGAAGGGGGGCAGGGGAAAACTGAAGCTTTCTTT
CASSEGGQGKTEAFF
>TRBD2|TRBJ2-3|TRBV18
TGTGCCAGCTCACAGACTAGCGGGGCAGATACGCAGTATTTT
CASSQTSGADTQYF
>NA|TRBJ2-5|TRBV6-5
TGTGCCAGCAGTTACTCAGGACTACAGTCCCAAGAGACCCAGTACTTC
CASSYSGLQSQETQYF
>TRBD1|TRBJ2-1|TRBV11-2
TGTGCCAGCAGCTTCGGGACAGATTACAATGAGCAGTTCTTC
CASSFGTDYNEQFF
>NA|TRBJ2-7|TRBV3-1/TRBV3-2
TGTGCCAGCAGCCAAGTTAGCGCACCCTACGAGCAGTACTTC
CASSQVSAPYEQYF
>NA|TRBJ1-2|TRBV27
TGTGCCAGCAGCCCTATGCTGTCATCCTATGGCTACACCTTC
CASSPMLSSYGYTF
>TRBD2|TRBJ2-2|TRBV5-1
TGCGCCAGCAGGTCATCGGGAGGTGGAGGGGAGCTGTTTTTT
CASRSSGGGGELFF
>TRBD2|TRBJ2-1|TRBV15
TGTGCCACCAGCAGAGGACTAGCGACCTTCAATGAGCAGTTCTTC
CATSRGLATFNEQFF
>TRBD1|TRBJ1-1|TRBV11-2
TGTGCCAGCAGCTTAGGCACAGGGGTTGAAAGGGTAACTGAAGCTTTCTTT
CASSLGTGVERVTEAFF
>TRBD1|TRBJ2-3|TRBV24-1
TGTGCCACCGGGGGACAGCGCACAGATACGCAGTATTTT
CATGGQRTDTQYF
>NA|TRBJ2-1|TRBV2
TGTGCCAGCAGGTCTGCGGAGAAGACCTACAATGAGCAGTTCTTC
CASRSAEKTYNEQFF
>NA|TRBJ1-1|TRBV4-1
TGCGCCAGCAGCCAGTTCTCCGGAATTCAGGGGAACACTGAAGCTTTCTTT
CASSQFSGIQGNTEAFF
>TRBD2|TRBJ2-1|TRBV20-1
TGCAGTGCTAGTGCAGCCACTAGCGGGATCAATGAGCAGTTCTTC
CSASAATSGINEQFF
>NA|TRBJ2-3|TRBV27
TGTGCCAAGCCACGAACTCATCTCAAGAGACTATCGACTAGCACAGATACGCAGTATTTT
CAKPRTHLKRLSTSTDTQYF
>TRBD1|TRBJ2-6|TRBV11-3
TGTGCCAGCAGCTTAGGTATACAGGGGACTGGGGCCAACGTCCTGACTTTC
CASSLGIQGTGANVLTF
>NA|TRBJ2-7|TRBV14
TGTGCCAGCAGCCAAGGGACAGAGAGCTCCTACGAGCAGTACTTC
CASSQGTESSYEQYF
>TRBD2|TRBJ2-1|TRBV5-4
TGTGCCAGCAGCCCAAAAGGACTAGAGGGGACCAATGAGCAGTTCTTC
CASSPKGLEGTNEQFF
>TRBD1|TRBJ2-1|TRBV7-9
TGTGCCAGCAGCTTATACAGGGGGCAACACAATGAGCAGTTCTTC
CASSLYRGQHNEQFF
>NA|TRBJ1-2|TRBV2
TGTGCCAGCAGTGGTACAGTCTATGGCTACACCTTC
CASSGTVYGYTF
>TRBD2|TRBJ2-1|TRBV4-3
TGCGCCAGCACTCAAACTAGCGGGAGTATTGAGCAGTTCTTC
CASTQTSGSIEQFF